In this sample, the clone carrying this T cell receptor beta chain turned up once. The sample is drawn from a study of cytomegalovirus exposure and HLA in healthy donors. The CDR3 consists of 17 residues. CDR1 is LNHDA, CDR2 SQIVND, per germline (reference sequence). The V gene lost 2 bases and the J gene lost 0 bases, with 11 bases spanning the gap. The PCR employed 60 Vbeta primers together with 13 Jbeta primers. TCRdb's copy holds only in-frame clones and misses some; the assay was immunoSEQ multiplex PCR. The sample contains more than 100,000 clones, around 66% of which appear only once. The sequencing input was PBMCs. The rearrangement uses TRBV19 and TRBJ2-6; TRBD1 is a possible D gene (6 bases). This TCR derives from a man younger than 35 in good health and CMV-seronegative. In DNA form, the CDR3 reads TGTGCCAGTAGTATACAGGGGCCCAGCTCTGGGGCCAACGTCCTGACTTTC. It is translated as CASSIQGPSSGANVLTF.